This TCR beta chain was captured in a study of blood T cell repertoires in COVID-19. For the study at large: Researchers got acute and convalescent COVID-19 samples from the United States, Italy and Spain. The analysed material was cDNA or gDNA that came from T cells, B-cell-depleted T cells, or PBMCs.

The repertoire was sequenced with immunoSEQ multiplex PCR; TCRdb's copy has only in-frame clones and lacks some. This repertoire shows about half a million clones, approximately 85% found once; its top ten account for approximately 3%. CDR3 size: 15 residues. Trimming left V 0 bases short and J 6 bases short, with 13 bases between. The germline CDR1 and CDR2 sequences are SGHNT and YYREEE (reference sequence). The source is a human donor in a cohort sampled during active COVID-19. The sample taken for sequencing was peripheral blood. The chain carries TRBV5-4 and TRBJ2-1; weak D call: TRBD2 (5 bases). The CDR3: CASSLGGLVINEQFF. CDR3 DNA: TGTGCCAGCAGCTTGGGTGGACTCGTTATCAATGAGCAGTTCTTC.